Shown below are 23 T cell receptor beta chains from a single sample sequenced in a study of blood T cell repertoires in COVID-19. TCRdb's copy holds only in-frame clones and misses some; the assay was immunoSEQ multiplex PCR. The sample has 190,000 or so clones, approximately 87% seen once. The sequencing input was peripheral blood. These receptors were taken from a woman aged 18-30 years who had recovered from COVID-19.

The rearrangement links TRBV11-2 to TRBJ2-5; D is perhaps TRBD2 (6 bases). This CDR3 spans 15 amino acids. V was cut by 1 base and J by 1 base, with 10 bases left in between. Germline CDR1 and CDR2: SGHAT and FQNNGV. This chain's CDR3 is CASSLVPRGQETQYF. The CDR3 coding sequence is TGTGCCAGCAGCTTAGTTCCGCGGGGCCAAGAGACCCAGTACTTC.

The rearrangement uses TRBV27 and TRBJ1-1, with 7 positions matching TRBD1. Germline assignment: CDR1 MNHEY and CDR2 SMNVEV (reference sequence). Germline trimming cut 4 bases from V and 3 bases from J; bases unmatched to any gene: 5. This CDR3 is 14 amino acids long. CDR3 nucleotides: TGTGCCAGCAGTTCCGGGACAGCCTACACTGAAGCTTTCTTT. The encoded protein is CASSSGTAYTEAFF.

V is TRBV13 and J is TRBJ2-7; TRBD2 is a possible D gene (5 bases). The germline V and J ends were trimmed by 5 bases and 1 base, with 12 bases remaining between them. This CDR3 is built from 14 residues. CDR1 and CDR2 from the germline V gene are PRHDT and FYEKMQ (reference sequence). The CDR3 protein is CASSPRTESYEQYF. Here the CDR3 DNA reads TGTGCCAGCAGCCCTCGGACTGAATCCTACGAGCAGTACTTC.

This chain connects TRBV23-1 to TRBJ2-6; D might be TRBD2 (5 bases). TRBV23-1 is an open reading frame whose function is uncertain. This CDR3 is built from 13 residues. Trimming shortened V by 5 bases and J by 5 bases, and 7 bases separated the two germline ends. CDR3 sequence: CASSTGWANVLTF. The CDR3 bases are TGCGCCAGCAGTACGGGGTGGGCCAACGTCCTGACTTTC.

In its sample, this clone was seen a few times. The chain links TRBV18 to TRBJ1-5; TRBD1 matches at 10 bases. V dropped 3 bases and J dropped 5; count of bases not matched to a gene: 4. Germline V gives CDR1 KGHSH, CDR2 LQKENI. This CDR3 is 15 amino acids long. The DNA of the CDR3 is TGTGCCAGCTCACCGGGGACAGGGGCCGATCAGCCCCAGCATTTT. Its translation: CASSPGTGADQPQHF.

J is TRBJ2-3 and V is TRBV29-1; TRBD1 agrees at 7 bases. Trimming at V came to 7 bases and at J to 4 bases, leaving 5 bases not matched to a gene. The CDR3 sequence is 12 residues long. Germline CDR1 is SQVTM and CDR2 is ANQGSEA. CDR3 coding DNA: TGCAGCGCATTCGGGACAGCAGATACGCAGTATTTT. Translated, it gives CSAFGTADTQYF.

The CDR3 region has the DNA TGTGCCAGCTCACCAGGACAGTTGGGATTAGTCTACGAGCAGTACGTC. It translates to CASSPGQLGLVYEQYV. The chain employs TRBV18 and TRBJ2-7; tentative D call: TRBD1 (6 bases). CDR3 size: 16 residues. CDR1 is KGHSH and CDR2 is LQKENI in the germline V gene. The V gene lost 2 bases and the J gene lost 3 bases, with 17 bases spanning the gap.

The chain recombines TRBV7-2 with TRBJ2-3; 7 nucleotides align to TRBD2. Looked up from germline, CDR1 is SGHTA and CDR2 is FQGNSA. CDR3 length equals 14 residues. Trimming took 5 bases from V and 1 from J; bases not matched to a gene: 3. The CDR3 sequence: CASSPSGGTDTQYF. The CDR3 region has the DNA TGTGCCAGCAGCCCTAGCGGCGGCACAGATACGCAGTATTTT.

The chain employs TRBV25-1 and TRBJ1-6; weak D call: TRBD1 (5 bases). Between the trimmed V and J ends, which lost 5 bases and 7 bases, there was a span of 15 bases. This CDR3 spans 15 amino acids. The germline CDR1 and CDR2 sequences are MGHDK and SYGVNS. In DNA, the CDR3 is TGTGCCAGCAGTCCGATGGACATGACGAATTCACCCCTCCACTTT. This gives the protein CASSPMDMTNSPLHF.

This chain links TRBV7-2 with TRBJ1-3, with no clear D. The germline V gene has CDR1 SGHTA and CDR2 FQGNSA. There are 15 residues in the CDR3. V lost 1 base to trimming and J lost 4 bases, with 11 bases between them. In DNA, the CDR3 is TGTGCCAGCAGCTTAGGACCTGGAGCGGGAAACACCATATATTTT. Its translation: CASSLGPGAGNTIYF.

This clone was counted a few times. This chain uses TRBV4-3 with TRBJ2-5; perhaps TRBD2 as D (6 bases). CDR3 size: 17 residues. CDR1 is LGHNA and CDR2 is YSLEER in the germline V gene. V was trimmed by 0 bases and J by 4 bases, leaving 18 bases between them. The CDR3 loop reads CASSQDPLGSGRETQYF. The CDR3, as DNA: TGCGCCAGCAGCCAAGATCCCCTGGGTAGCGGTAGAGAGACCCAGTACTTC.

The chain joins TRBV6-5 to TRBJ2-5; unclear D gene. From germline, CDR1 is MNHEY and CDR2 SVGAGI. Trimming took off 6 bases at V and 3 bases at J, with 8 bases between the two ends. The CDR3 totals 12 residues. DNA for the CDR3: TGTGCCAGCAGCCGTGTAAAAGAGACCCAGTACTTC. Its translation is CASSRVKETQYF.

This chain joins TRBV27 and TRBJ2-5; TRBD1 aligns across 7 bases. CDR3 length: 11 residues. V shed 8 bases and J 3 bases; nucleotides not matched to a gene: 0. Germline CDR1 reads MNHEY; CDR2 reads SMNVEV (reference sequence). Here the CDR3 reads CASGTEETQYF. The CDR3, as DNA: TGTGCCAGCGGGACAGAAGAGACCCAGTACTTC.

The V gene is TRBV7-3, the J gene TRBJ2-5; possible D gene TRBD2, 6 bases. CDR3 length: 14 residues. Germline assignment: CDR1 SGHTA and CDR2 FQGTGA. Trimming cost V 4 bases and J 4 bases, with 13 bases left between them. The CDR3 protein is CASSSAGRGETQYF. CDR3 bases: TGTGCCAGCAGCTCAGCGGGTAGGGGAGAGACCCAGTACTTC.

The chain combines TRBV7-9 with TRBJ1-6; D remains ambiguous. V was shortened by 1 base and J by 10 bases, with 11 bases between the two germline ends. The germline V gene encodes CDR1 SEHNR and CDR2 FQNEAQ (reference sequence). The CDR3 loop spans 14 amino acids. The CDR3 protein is CASSLEPGSSPLHF. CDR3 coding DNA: TGTGCCAGCAGCTTAGAACCGGGATCCTCACCCCTCCACTTT.

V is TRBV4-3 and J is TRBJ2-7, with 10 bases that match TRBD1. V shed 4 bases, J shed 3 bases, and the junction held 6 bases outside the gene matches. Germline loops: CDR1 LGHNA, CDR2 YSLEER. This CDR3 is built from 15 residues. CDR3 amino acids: CASSLRTGGVYEQYF. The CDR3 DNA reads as TGCGCCAGCAGCCTCCGGACAGGGGGGGTCTACGAGCAGTACTTC.

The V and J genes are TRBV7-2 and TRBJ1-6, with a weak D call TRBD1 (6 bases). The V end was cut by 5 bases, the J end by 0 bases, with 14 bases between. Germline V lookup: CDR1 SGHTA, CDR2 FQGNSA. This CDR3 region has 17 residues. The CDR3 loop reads CASSPGQRSSYNSPLHF. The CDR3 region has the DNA TGTGCCAGCAGCCCTGGACAGCGGAGCTCCTATAATTCACCCCTCCACTTT.

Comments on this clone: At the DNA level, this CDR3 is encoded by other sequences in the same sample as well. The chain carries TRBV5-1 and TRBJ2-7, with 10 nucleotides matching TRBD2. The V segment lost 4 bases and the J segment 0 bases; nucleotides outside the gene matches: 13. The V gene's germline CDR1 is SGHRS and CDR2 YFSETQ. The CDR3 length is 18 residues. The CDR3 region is CASSKGPSGGPSSYEQYF. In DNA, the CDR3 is TGCGCCAGCAGCAAAGGGCCTAGCGGGGGCCCGAGCTCCTACGAGCAGTACTTC.

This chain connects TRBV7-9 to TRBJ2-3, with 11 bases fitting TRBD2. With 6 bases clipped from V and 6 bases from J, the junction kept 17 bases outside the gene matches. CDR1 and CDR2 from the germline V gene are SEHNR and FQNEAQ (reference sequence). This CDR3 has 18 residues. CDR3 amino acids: CASRPKLAGVPYSDTQYF. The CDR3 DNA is TGTGCCAGCAGGCCGAAACTAGCGGGGGTCCCATATTCGGATACGCAGTATTTT.

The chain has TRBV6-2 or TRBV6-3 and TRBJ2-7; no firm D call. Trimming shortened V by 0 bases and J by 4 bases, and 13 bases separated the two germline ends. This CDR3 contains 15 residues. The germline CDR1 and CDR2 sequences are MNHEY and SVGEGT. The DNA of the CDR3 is TGTGCCAGCAGTTACTCGACTCTCGGGTTTTACGAGCAGTACGTC. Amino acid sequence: CASSYSTLGFYEQYV.

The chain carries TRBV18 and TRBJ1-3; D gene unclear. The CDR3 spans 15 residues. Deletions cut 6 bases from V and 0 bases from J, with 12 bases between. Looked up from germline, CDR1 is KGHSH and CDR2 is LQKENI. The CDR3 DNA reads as TGTGCCAGCTCGTTTGGGAGCAGCTCTGGAAACACCATATATTTT. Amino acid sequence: CASSFGSSSGNTIYF. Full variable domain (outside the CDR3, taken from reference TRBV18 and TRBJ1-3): NAGVMQNPRHLVRRRGQEARLRCSPMKGHSHVYWYRQLPEEGLKFMVYLQKENIIDESGMPKERFSAEFPKEGPSILRIQQVVRGDSAAYFCASSFGSSSGNTIYFGEGSWLTVV.

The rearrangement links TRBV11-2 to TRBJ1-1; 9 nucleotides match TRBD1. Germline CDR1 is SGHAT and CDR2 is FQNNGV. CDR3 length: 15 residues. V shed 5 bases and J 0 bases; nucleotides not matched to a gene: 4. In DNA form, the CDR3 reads TGTGCCAGCAGCCTCCGGGACAGGGTGAACACTGAAGCTTTCTTT. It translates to CASSLRDRVNTEAFF.

CDR3 DNA sequence: TGTGCCAGCAGCTTAGATCGTGGCAGGATGAACACCGGGGAGCTGTTTTTT. It codes for CASSLDRGRMNTGELFF. The chain carries TRBV7-9 and TRBJ2-2, with D hard to call. This CDR3 region has 17 residues. Germline CDR1 SEHNR, CDR2 FQNEAQ (reference sequence). The V end lost 1 base, the J end lost 1 base, and 13 bases lay between the germline ends.